This paragraph covers one TCR beta chain sequence. CDR3 size: 15 residues. Germline loops: CDR1 SGHNT, CDR2 YYREEE (reference sequence). V shed 1 base and J 12 bases; nucleotides not matched to a gene: 8. The source of the sample is a study of blood T cell repertoires in COVID-19. Everyone who took part was roughly 18 to 100 years old, and they came from 24 US areas. Symptom resolution, clearance, or two negative PCRs marked the recovered donors of Cohort 3. Produced via immunoSEQ multiplex PCR; TCRdb's table is partial and in-frame only. The table includes about 350,000 clones, roughly 87% detected once.

The sequencing sample was made of PBMCs or T cells enriched from blood (not recorded which). The V gene is TRBV5-4, the J gene TRBJ2-1; TRBD2 aligns across 12 bases. The sequence was obtained from a woman between 25 and 40 years old who had recovered from COVID-19. This chain's CDR3 is CASSLWASGGAGQFF. The CDR3 nucleotides are TGTGCCAGCAGCTTGTGGGCTAGCGGGGGGGCTGGGCAGTTCTTC.